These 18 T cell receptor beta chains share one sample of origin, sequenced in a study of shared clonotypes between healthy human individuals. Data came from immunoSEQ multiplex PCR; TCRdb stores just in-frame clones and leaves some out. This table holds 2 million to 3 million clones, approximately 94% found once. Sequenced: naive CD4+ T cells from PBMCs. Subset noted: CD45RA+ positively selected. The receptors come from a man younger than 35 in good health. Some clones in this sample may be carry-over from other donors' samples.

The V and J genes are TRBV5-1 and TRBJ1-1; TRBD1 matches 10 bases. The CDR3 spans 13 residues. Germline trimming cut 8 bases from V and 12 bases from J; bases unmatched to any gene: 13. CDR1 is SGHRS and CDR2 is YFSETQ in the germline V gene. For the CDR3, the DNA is TGCGCCAGTAGATCGACAGGGGGCGAGGGGTCTTTCTTT. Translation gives CASRSTGGEGSFF. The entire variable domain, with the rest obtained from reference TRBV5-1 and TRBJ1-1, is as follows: KAGVTQTPRYLIKTRGQQVTLSCSPISGHRSVSWYQQTPGQGLQFLFEYFSETQRNKGNFPGRFSGRQFSNSRSEMNVSTLELGDSALYLCASRSTGGEGSFFGQGTRLTVV.

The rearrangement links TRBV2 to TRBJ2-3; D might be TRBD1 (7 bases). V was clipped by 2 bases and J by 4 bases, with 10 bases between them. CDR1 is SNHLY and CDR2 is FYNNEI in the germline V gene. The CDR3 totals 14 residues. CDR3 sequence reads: CASSEQGGADTQYF. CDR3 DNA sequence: TGTGCCAGCAGTGAACAGGGGGGTGCAGATACGCAGTATTTT.

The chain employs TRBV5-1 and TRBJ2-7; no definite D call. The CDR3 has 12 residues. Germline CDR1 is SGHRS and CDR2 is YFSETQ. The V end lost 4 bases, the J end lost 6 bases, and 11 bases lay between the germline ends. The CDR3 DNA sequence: TGCGCCAGCAGCCTAAACTTGGGCGAGCAGTACTTC. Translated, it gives CASSLNLGEQYF.

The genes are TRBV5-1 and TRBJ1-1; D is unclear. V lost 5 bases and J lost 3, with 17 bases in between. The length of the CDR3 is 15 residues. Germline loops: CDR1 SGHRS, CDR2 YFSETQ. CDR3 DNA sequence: TGCGCCAGCAGACAAGGGAGGATCGAGGACACTGAAGCTTTCTTT. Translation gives CASRQGRIEDTEAFF.

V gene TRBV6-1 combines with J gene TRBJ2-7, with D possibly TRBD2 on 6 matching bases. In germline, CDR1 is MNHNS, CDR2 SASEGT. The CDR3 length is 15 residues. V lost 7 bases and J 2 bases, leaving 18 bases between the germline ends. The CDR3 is CASTEGEDRPYEQYF. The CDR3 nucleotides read TGTGCCAGCACCGAAGGGGAGGACCGGCCCTACGAGCAGTACTTC.

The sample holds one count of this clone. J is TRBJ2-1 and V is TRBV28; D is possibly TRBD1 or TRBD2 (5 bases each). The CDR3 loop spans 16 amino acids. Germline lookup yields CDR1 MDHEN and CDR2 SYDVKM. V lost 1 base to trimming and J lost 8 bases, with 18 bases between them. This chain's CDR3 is CASSLLGLGVPHEQFF. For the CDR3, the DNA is TGTGCCAGCAGTTTATTGGGTTTGGGGGTTCCCCATGAGCAGTTCTTC.

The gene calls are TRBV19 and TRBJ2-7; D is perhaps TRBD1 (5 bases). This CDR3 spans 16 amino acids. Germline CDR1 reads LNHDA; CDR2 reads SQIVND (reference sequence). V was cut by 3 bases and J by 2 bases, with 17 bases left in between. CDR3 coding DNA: TGTGCCAGTAGTATCATCGCTGGGCAGGGCGCCTACGAGCAGTACTTC. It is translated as CASSIIAGQGAYEQYF.

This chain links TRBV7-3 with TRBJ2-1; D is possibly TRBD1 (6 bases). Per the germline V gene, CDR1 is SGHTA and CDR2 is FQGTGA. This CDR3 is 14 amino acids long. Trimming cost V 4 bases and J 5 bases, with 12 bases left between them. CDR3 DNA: TGTGCCAGCAGCTCCACAGGGACGGACAATGAGCAGTTCTTC. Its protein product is CASSSTGTDNEQFF.

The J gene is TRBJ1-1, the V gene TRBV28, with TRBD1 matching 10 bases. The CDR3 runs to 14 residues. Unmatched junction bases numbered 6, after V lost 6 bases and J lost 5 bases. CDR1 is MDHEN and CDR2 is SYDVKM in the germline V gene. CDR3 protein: CASRSGQGRTEAFF. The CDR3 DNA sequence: TGTGCCAGCAGATCGGGACAGGGGAGGACTGAAGCTTTCTTT.

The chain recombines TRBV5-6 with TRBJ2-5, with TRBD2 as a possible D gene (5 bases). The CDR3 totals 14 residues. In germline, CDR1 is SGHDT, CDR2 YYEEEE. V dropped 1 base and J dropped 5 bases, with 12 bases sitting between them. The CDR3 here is CASSLTGGAETQYF. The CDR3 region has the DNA TGTGCCAGCAGCTTGACCGGAGGCGCGGAGACCCAGTACTTC.

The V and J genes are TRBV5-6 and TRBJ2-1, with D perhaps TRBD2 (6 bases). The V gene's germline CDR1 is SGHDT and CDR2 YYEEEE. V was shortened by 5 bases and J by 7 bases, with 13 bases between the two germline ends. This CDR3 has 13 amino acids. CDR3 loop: CASRLGLQNEQFF. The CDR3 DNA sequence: TGTGCCAGCAGGCTAGGACTACAGAATGAGCAGTTCTTC. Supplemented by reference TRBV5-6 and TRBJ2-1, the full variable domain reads DAGVTQSPTHLIKTRGQQVTLRCSPKSGHDTVSWYQQALGQGPQFIFQYYEEEERQRGNFPDRFSGHQFPNYSSELNVNALLLGDSALYLCASRLGLQNEQFFGPGTRLTVL.

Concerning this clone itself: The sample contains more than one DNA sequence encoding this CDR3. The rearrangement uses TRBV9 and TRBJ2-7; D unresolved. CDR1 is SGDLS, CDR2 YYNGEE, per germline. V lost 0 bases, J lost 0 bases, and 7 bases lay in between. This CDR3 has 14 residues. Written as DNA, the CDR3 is TGTGCCAGCAGCGTAGGGACGGTCTCCTACGAGCAGTACTTC. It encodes CASSVGTVSYEQYF.

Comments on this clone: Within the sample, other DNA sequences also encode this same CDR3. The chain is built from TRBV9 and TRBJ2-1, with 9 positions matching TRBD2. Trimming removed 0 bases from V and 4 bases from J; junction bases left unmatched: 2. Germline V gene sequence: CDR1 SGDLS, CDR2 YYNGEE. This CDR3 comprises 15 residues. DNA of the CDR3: TGTGCCAGCAGCGTAGTGGCGGGAGGGTACAATGAGCAGTTCTTC. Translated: CASSVVAGGYNEQFF.

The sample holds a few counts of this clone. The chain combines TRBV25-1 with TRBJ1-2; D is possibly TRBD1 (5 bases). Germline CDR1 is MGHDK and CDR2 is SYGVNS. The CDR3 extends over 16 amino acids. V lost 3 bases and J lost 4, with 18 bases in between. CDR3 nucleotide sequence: TGTGCCAGCAGTGATCCCCGGGGGGGTTCGGGCTATGGCTACACCTTC. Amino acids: CASSDPRGGSGYGYTF.

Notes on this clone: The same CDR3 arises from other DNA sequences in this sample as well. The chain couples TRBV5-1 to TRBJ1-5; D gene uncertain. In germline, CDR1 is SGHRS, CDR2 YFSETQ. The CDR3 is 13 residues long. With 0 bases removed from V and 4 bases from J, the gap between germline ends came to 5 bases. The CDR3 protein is CASSLGENQPQHF. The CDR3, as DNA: TGCGCCAGCAGCTTGGGTGAAAATCAGCCCCAGCATTTT.

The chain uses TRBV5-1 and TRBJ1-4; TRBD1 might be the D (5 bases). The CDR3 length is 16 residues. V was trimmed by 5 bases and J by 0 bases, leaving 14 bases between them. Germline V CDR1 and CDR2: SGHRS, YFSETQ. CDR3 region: CASRYGTATTNEKLFF. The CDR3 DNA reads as TGCGCCAGCAGGTACGGGACGGCTACAACTAATGAAAAACTGTTTTTT.

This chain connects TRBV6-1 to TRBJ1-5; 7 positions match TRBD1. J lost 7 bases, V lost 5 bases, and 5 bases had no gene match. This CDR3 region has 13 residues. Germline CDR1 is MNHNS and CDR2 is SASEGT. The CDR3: CASSLTGAQPQHF. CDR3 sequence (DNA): TGTGCCAGCAGTCTTACAGGGGCCCAGCCCCAGCATTTT.

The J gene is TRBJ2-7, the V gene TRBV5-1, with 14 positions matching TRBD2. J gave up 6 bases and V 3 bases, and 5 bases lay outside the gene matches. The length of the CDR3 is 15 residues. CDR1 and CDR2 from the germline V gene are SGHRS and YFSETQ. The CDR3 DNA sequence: TGCGCCAGCAGCTCGGGACTAGCGGGAGCTCTCGAGCAGTACTTC. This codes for CASSSGLAGALEQYF.